This T cell receptor (beta chain) was recovered during a study of T cell responses to AZD1222 COVID-19 vaccine. Germline V gene data show CDR1 as WNHNN and CDR2 as SYGVQD (reference sequence). V gave up 7 bases and J gave up 10 bases; unmatched junction bases: 7. This CDR3 comprises 13 residues. Profiled with immunoSEQ multiplex PCR; TCRdb holds only in-frame clones, not every one. Of some 170,000 clones listed, approximately 90% are singletons. The rearrangement joins TRBV10-1 to TRBJ2-1; 10 nucleotides agree with TRBD2. The sample in question was peripheral blood, obtained 28 days after the second dose of the MenACWY control vaccine. This clonotype originated in an adult who received the MenACWY meningococcal vaccine as a control. The CDR3 nucleotides read TGCGCCAGCAACTTAGCGGGAGGCGAAGAGCAGTTCTTC. Translation gives CASNLAGGEEQFF.